The rows below give T cell receptor beta chains drawn from one sample of a study of a mutant IDH1 vaccine in newly diagnosed glioma. These receptors lack a known antigen. Data came from immunoSEQ multiplex PCR; TCRdb stores just in-frame clones and leaves some out. Among about 66,000 clones, about 73% were seen once, and the ten largest hold about 4.9%. Sequenced here: PBMCs, sampled from a glioma patient whose treatment included an IDH1 peptide vaccine. These receptors came from a man between 50 and 59 years old with glioma. Both conserved end residues are part of each CDR3. Some rows mark clone size as missing; the rest say once, few, many or name a class of expanded clone.

CASSPGAWNEQYF TRBV11-1 NA TRBJ2-7
CASSLLTGGTEAFF TRBV7-9 few TRBJ1-1
CASSFLDTPSYEQYF TRBV5-5 once TRBJ2-7
CASSTYSGGAGQYF TRBV28 NA TRBJ2-7
CASSQGGKIVGYTF TRBV14 NA TRBJ1-2
CASSRSGVVYEQYF TRBV9 NA TRBJ2-7
CASSFSSDYEQYF TRBV7-8 once TRBJ2-7
CASSLETGIYSPLHF TRBV11-2 few TRBJ1-6
CASSETSPGELFF TRBV10-2 few TRBJ2-2
CASSPLAGENTGELFF TRBV18 NA TRBJ2-2
CASRVDSFQPQHF TRBV2 medium-sized TRBJ1-5
CSVAQGDNYEQYF TRBV29-1 NA TRBJ2-7
CASSEDTEAFF TRBV25-1 NA TRBJ1-1
CASSPRDRENTEAFF TRBV5-1 NA TRBJ1-1
CASSEHTSRDIQYF TRBV9 once TRBJ2-4
CASSTPGGRGGSYEQYF TRBV27 NA TRBJ2-7
CASSQETVESEQFF TRBV4-3 NA TRBJ2-1
CSVPTTVDYGYTF TRBV29-1 NA TRBJ1-2
CASSQNLRQRNEKLFF TRBV4-3 NA TRBJ1-4
CSVGDGAYEQYF TRBV29-1 NA TRBJ2-7
CASSLAGANVLTF TRBV27 NA TRBJ2-6
CSVNRDRVGGYTF TRBV29-1 few TRBJ1-2
CASSLSAGNTEAFF TRBV11-2 few TRBJ1-1
CAWNPSREYGPGNTIYF TRBV30 NA TRBJ1-3
CASSRDRGGGQPQHF TRBV6-6 NA TRBJ1-5
CAITGTENTEAFF TRBV10-3 NA TRBJ1-1
CASSFDGEDEQFF TRBV5-6 NA TRBJ2-1
CASSIRDTDQGYTF TRBV19 NA TRBJ1-2
CASSLGTSGISGTQYF TRBV9 NA TRBJ2-3
CASSPSQTGGVEQYF TRBV5-1 once TRBJ2-7
CASSQDNPGVYGYTF TRBV5-1 NA TRBJ1-2
CASRSQGIGTEAFF TRBV27 few TRBJ1-1
CASSLASDTQYF TRBV7-8 NA TRBJ2-3
CASSLEVTGPYEQYF TRBV5-4 NA TRBJ2-7
CAARSGGKEGKLFF TRBV19 NA TRBJ1-4
CASSKRQGGYEQYF TRBV19 NA TRBJ2-7
CASSPDRGQIYEQYF TRBV5-1 many TRBJ2-7
CAREPTGAGELFF TRBV2 NA TRBJ2-2
CAWTAGISTDTQYF TRBV30 NA TRBJ2-3
CASSRTAWSTEAFF TRBV27 NA TRBJ1-1
CASSLGRGEAFF TRBV11-2 NA TRBJ1-1
CASSDPPWGGYSNQPQHF TRBV6-1 NA TRBJ1-5
CASTRGISGNTIYF TRBV6-5 NA TRBJ1-3
CASTPPGQGAGNTIYF TRBV6-6 NA TRBJ1-3
CASSAEAGVVSPLHF TRBV6-1 NA TRBJ1-6
CASSASGRGEKLFF TRBV2 once TRBJ1-4
CASSRTFSYNEQFF TRBV9 NA TRBJ2-1
CASSLGFAAGNYETQYF TRBV5-8 NA TRBJ2-5
CSVSASAGTEAFF TRBV29-1 NA TRBJ1-1
CASSPQRKQGFTYGYTF TRBV9 NA TRBJ1-2
CASSLGHSYEQYF TRBV5-6 NA TRBJ2-7
CAAGQGDKQYF TRBV6-6 NA TRBJ2-7
CASSPGQWAGELFF TRBV7-3 NA TRBJ2-2
CAGYRGRGDYEQYF TRBV19 few TRBJ2-7
CASGHRYNEQFF TRBV6-4 few TRBJ2-1
CASSQGPRSMNTEAFF TRBV4-1 NA TRBJ1-1
CASSPRLLDTEAFF TRBV7-9 NA TRBJ1-1